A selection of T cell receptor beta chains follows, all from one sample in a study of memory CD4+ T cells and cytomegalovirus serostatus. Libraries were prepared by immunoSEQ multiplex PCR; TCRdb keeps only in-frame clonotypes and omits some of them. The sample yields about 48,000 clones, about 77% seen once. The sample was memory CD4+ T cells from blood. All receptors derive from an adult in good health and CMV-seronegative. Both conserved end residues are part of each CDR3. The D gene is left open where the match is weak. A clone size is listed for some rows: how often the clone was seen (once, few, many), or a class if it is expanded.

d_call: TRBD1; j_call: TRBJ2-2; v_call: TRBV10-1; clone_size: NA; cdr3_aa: CASSDDRVRNTGELFF; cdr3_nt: TGCGCCAGCAGTGATGACAGGGTCAGAAACACCGGGGAGCTGTTTTTT
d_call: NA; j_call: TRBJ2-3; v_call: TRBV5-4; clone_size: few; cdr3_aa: CASKRESSTDTQYF; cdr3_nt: TGTGCCAGCAAACGGGAGTCTAGCACAGATACGCAGTATTTT
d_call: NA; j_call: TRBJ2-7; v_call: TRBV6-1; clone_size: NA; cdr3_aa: CASSAAYEQYF; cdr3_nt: TGTGCCAGCAGTGCCGCCTACGAGCAGTACTTC
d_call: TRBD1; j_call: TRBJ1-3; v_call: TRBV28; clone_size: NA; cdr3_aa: CASSPQGARSGNTIYF; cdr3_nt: TGTGCCAGCAGTCCCCAGGGGGCTAGGTCTGGAAACACCATATATTTT
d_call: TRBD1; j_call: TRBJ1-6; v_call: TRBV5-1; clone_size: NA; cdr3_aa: CASSLDRQGGASDSPLHF; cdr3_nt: TGCGCCAGCAGCCTGGACAGGCAGGGTGGTGCGTCGGATTCACCCCTCCACTTT
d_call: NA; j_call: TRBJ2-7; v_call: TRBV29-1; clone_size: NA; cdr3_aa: CSVGRGGYEQYF; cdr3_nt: TGCAGCGTTGGGCGCGGTGGCTACGAGCAGTACTTC
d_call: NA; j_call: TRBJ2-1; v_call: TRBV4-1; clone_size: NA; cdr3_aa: CASSQDPGSVYNEQFF; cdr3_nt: TGCGCCAGCAGCCAAGATCCGGGTAGCGTTTACAATGAGCAGTTCTTC
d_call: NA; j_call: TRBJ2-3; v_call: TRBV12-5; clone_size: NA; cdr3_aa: CASGLVGAQEGDTQYF; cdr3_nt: TGTGCTAGTGGTTTGGTAGGGGCCCAAGAAGGAGATACGCAGTATTTT
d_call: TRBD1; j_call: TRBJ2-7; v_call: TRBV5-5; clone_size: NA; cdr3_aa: CASSVLRGPSYEQYF; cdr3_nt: TGTGCCAGCAGCGTCCTCAGGGGGCCATCCTACGAGCAGTACTTC
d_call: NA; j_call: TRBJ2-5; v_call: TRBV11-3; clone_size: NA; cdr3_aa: CASSLSYQETQYF; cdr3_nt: TGTGCCAGCAGCTTGAGTTACCAAGAGACCCAGTACTTC
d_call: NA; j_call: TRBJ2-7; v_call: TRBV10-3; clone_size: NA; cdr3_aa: CAIGAREEAYEQYF; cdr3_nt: TGTGCCATCGGCGCGAGGGAAGAGGCCTACGAGCAGTACTTC
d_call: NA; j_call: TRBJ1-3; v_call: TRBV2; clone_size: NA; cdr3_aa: CASSDHNGNTIYF; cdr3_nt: TGTGCCAGCAGTGACCACAATGGAAACACCATATATTTT
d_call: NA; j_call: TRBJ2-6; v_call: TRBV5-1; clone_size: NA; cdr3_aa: CASSLELGGANVLTF; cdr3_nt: TGCGCCAGCAGCTTGGAGTTGGGGGGAGCCAACGTCCTGACTTTC
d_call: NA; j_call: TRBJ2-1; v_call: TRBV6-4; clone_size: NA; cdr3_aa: CASSEAGHTSYNEQFF; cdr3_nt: TGTGCCAGCAGTGAGGCAGGGCATACATCCTACAATGAGCAGTTCTTC
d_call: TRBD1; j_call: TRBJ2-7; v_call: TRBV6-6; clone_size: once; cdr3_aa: CASSTYLGTGEQYF; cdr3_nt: TGTGCCAGCAGTACTTACCTCGGGACAGGCGAGCAGTACTTC
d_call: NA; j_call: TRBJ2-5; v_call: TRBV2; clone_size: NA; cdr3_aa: CASSSRVGQETQYF; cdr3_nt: TGTGCCAGCAGCAGTCGGGTAGGACAAGAGACCCAGTACTTC
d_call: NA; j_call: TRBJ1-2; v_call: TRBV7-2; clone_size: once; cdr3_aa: CASSLGLGNYGYTF; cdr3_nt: TGTGCCAGCAGCTTAGGCCTGGGGAACTATGGCTACACCTTC
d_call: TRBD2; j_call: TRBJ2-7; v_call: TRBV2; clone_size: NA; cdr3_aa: CASSLPSGTATYEQYF; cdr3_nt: TGTGCCAGCAGTTTGCCTAGCGGGACCGCCACCTACGAGCAGTACTTC
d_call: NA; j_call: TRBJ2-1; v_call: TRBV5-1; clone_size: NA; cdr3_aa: CASSLAAGRNNEQFF; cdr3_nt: TGCGCCAGCAGCTTGGCGGCGGGACGTAACAATGAGCAGTTCTTC
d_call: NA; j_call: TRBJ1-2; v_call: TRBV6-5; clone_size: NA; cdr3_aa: CASRGTLDYGYTF; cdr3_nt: TGTGCCAGCCGGGGGACTCTCGACTATGGCTACACCTTC
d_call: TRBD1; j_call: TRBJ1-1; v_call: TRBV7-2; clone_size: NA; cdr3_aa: CASSTRQGGGTEAFF; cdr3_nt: TGTGCCAGCAGCACCCGACAGGGAGGGGGCACTGAAGCTTTCTTT
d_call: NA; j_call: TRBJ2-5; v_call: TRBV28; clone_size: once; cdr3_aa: CASSLPQGREQYF; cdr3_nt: TGTGCCAGCAGTTTGCCACAGGGCCGGGAGCAGTACTTC
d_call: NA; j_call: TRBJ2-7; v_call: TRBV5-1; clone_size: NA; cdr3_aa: CASSPVQGAHYEQYF; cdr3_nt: TGCGCCAGCAGCCCGGTACAGGGCGCCCACTACGAGCAGTACTTC
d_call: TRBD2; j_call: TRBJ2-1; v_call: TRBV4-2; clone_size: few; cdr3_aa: CASSQDISGASSYNEQFF; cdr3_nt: TGTGCCAGCAGCCAAGATATTAGCGGGGCGAGCTCCTACAATGAGCAGTTCTTC
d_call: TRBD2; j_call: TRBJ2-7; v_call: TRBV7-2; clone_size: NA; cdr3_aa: CASSLLLAGGSPYEQYF; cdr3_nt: TGTGCCAGCAGCTTATTACTAGCGGGGGGTTCGCCCTACGAGCAGTACTTC
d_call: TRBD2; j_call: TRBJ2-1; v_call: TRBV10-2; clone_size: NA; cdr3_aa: CASSEPGLAGGVNEQFF; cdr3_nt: TGCGCCAGCAGTGAGCCGGGACTAGCGGGAGGGGTCAATGAGCAGTTCTTC
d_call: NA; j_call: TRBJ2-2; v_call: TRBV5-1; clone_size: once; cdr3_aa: CASSLDVRASGELFF; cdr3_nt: TGCGCCAGCAGCTTGGATGTCAGGGCATCCGGGGAGCTGTTTTTT
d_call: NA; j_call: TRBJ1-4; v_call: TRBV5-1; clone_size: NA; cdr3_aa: CASRGGGPNEKLFF; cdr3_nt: TGCGCCAGCAGGGGGGGCGGCCCTAATGAAAAACTGTTTTTT
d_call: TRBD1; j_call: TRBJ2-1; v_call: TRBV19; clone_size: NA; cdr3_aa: CASSLTGGNEQFF; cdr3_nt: TGTGCCAGTAGTCTCACAGGGGGCAATGAGCAGTTCTTC
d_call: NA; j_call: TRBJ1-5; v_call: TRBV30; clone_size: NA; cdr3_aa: CAWSGPGLSTDQPQHF; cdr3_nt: TGTGCCTGGAGTGGTCCGGGACTCTCGACGGATCAGCCCCAGCATTTT
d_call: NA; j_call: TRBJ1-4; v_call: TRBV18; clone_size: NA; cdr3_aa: CASSSGIGNEKLFF; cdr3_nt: TGTGCCAGCTCCTCAGGGATCGGTAATGAAAAACTGTTTTTT
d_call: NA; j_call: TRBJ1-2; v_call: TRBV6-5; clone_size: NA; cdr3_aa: CASSSTLHGGAYGYTF; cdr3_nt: TGTGCCAGCAGTTCAACCCTCCACGGGGGCGCCTATGGCTACACCTTC
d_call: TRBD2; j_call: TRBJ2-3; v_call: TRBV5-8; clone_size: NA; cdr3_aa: CASSLGNAGGDTQYF; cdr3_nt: TGTGCCAGCAGCTTGGGCAACGCGGGGGGAGATACGCAGTATTTT
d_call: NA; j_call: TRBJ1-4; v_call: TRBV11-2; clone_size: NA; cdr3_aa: CASSLLPGSTNEKLFF; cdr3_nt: TGTGCCAGCAGCTTATTACCGGGATCAACTAATGAAAAACTGTTTTTT
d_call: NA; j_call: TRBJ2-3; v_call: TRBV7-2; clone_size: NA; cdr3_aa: CASSSEASATDTQYF; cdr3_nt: TGTGCCAGCAGTTCGGAGGCTAGCGCCACAGATACGCAGTATTTT
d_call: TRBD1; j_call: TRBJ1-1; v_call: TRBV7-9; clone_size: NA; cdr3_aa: CASSFWTGATEAFF; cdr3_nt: TGTGCCAGCAGCTTTTGGACAGGGGCCACTGAAGCTTTCTTT
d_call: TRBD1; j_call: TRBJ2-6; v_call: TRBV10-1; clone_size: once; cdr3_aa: CASSKTGSPLSGANVLTF; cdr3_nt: TGCGCCAGCAGCAAGACAGGGTCCCCCCTCTCTGGGGCCAACGTCCTGACTTTC
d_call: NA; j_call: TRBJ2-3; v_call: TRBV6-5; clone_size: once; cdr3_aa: CASPTVFTDTQYF; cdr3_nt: TGTGCCAGCCCAACAGTGTTCACAGATACGCAGTATTTT
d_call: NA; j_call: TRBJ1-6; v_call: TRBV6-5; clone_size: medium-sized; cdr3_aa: CASSYRGGPLHF; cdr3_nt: TGTGCCAGCAGTTACAGGGGCGGACCCCTCCACTTT
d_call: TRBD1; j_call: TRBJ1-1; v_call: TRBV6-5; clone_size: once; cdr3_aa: CASSSPRQGTPEAFF; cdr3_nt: TGTGCCAGCAGTTCCCCTCGACAGGGGACCCCTGAAGCTTTCTTT
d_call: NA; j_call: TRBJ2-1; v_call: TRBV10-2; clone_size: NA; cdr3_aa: CASSPLDEQFF; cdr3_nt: TGCGCCAGCAGTCCCCTGGATGAGCAGTTCTTC
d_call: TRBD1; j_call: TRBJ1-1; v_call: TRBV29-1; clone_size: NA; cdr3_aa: CSVVDRGPTEAFF; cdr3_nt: TGCAGCGTGGTAGACAGGGGGCCCACTGAAGCTTTCTTT
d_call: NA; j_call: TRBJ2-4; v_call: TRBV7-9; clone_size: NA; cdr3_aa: CASSLETRGNIQYF; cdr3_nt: TGTGCCAGCAGCTTAGAGACTAGAGGGAACATTCAGTACTTC
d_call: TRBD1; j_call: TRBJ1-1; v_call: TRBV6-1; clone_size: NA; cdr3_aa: CARTTGGFTEAFF; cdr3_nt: TGTGCCAGGACGACAGGGGGCTTCACTGAAGCTTTCTTT
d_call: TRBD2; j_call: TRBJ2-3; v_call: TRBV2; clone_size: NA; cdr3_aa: CASSAGTSGGASAQYF; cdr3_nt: TGTGCCAGCAGCGCCGGGACTAGCGGGGGGGCGTCCGCGCAGTATTTT
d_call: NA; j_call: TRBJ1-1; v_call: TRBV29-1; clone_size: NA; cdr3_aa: CSVPRKGQAEAFF; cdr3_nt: TGCAGCGTCCCTAGAAAGGGGCAAGCTGAAGCTTTCTTT
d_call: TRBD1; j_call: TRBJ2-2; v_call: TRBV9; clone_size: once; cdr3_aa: CASRFGTGGFGELFF; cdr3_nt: TGTGCCAGCAGATTCGGGACAGGGGGATTCGGGGAGCTGTTTTTT
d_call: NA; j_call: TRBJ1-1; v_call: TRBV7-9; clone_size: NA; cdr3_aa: CASSLARLSEAFF; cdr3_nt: TGTGCCAGCAGCTTAGCGAGGCTAAGTGAAGCTTTCTTT
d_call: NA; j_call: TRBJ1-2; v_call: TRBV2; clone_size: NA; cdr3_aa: CASSAARVNYGYTF; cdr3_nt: TGTGCCAGCAGTGCCGCCAGGGTGAACTATGGCTACACCTTC